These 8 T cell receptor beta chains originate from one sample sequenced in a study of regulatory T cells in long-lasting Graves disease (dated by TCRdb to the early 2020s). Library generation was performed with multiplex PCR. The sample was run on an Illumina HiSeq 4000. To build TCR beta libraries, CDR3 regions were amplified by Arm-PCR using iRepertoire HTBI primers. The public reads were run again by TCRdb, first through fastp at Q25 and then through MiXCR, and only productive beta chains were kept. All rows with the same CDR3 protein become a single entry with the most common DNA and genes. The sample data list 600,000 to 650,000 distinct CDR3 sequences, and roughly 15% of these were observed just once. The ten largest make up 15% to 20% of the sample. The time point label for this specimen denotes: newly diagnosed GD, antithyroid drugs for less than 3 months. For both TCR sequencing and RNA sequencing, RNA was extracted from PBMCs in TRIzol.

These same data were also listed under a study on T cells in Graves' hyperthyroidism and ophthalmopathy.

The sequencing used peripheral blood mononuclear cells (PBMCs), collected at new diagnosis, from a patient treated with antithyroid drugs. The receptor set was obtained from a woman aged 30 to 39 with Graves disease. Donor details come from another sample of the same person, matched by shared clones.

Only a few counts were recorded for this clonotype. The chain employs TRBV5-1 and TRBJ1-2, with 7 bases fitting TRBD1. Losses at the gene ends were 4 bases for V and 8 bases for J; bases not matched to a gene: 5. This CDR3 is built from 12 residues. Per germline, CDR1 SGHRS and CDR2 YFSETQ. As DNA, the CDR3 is TGCGCCAGCAGCCTCCAGGGGGTCGGCTACACCTTC. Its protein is CASSLQGVGYTF. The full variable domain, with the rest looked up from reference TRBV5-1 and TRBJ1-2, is KAGVTQTPRYLIKTRGQQVTLSCSPISGHRSVSWYQQTPGQGLQFLFEYFSETQRNKGNFPGRFSGRQFSNSRSEMNVSTLELGDSALYLCASSLQGVGYTFGSGTRLTVV.

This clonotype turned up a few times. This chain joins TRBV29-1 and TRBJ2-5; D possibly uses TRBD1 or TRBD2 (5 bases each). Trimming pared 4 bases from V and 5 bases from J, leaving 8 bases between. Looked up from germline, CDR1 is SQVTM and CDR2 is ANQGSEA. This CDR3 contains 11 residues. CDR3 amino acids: CSVGGVETQYF. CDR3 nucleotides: TGCAGCGTTGGAGGGGTGGAGACCCAGTACTTC.

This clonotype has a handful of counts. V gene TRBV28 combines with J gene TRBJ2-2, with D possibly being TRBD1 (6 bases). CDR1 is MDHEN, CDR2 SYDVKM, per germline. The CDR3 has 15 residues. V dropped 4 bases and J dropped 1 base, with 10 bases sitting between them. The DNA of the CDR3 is TGTGCCAGCAGTTCACCGGACAGGAACACCGGGGAGCTGTTTTTT. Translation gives CASSSPDRNTGELFF.

The CDR3 DNA is TGTGCCATCGAATCCGCAGGGCTCGGAGCTTTCTTT. Translated, it gives CAIESAGLGAFF. V is TRBV10-3 and J is TRBJ1-1, with D perhaps matching TRBD1 (5 bases). This CDR3 is built from 12 residues. Germline V gene sequence: CDR1 ENHRY, CDR2 SYGVKD. Trimming took off 8 bases at V and 10 bases at J, with 17 bases between the two ends.

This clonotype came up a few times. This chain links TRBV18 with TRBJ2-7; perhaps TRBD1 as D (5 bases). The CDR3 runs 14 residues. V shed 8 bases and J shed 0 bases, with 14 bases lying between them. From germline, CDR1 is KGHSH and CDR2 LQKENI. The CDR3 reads CASSPQDRSYEQYF. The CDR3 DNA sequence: TGTGCCAGCAGCCCACAGGACCGCTCCTACGAGCAGTACTTC.

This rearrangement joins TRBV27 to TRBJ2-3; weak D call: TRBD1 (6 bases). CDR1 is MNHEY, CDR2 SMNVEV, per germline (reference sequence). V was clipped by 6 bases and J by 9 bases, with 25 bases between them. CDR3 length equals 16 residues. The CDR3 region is CASRRPETGTRGTQYF. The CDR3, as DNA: TGTGCCAGCAGACGCCCCGAGACAGGAACGCGAGGGACGCAGTATTTT.

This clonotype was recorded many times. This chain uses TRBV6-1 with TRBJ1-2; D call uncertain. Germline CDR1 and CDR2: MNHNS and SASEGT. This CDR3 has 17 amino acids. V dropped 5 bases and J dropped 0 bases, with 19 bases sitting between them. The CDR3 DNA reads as TGTGCCAGCAGTCTCCGAATTAAGGCAGCGGCTAACTATGGCTACACCTTC. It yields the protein CASSLRIKAAANYGYTF.

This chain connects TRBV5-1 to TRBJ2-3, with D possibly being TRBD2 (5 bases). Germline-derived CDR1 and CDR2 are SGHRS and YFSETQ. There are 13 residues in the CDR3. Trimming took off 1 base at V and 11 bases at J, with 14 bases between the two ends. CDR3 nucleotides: TGCGCCAGCAGCTTGAGTCAGGAGGTATTGCAGTATTTT. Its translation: CASSLSQEVLQYF.